These 19 T cell receptor beta chains were all obtained from the same sample, sequenced in a study of CD8+ T cells in alopecia areata. Extracted RNA was reverse transcribed, and the resulting cDNA served as sequencing template. Produced via immunoSEQ multiplex PCR; TCRdb's table is partial and in-frame only. The data hold roughly 120,000 clones, with about two fifths observed a single time. Sequenced: CD4+ T cells sorted from blood. The receptor source for this set is a human donor with alopecia areata.

This clone appeared a few times. V usage is TRBV29-1 and J usage is TRBJ2-1; TRBD2 matches 12 bases. Trimming took 7 bases from V and 1 from J; bases not matched to a gene: 5. The CDR3 has 15 amino acids. Per the germline V gene, CDR1 is SQVTM and CDR2 is ANQGSEA. CDR3 residues: CSGLAGGTSYNEQFF. The CDR3 nucleotides are TGCAGCGGGCTAGCGGGAGGGACGTCCTACAATGAGCAGTTCTTC.

CDR3 protein: CASSQRGSRMETQYF. Here the CDR3 DNA reads TGCGCCAGCAGCCAACGCGGGAGTCGGATGGAGACCCAGTACTTC. This chain joins TRBV4-3 and TRBJ2-5, with TRBD2 identical over 7 bases. CDR1 and CDR2 from the germline V gene are LGHNA and YSLEER. The CDR3 spans 15 residues. The ends lost 2 bases at V and 5 bases at J; junction bases unmatched: 8.

This rearrangement joins TRBV9 to TRBJ2-2; unclear D gene. V was pared by 3 bases and J by 1 base, with 13 bases between. Germline V gives CDR1 SGDLS, CDR2 YYNGEE. The length of the CDR3 is 16 residues. The CDR3 nucleotides are TGTGCCAGCAGCGAGCGCCCCCATGGGAACACCGGGGAGCTGTTTTTT. Its translation is CASSERPHGNTGELFF.

This clone was observed a few times. The CDR3: CASSPWRGNTEAFF. CDR3 nucleotides: TGTGCCAGCAGCCCCTGGCGGGGGAACACTGAAGCTTTCTTT. J is TRBJ1-1 and V is TRBV7-9, with D uncertain. Germline lookup yields CDR1 SEHNR and CDR2 FQNEAQ (reference sequence). CDR3 length equals 14 residues. V was shortened by 5 bases and J by 1 base, with 11 bases between the two germline ends.

This clone was detected only a few times. The chain is built from TRBV29-1 and TRBJ2-3, with D perhaps TRBD1 (5 bases). Trimming took 2 bases from V and 3 from J, leaving 12 bases between them. The germline gives CDR1 SQVTM, CDR2 ANQGSEA. The length of the CDR3 is 14 residues. This CDR3 reads CSVEPAGSTDTQYF. CDR3 coding DNA: TGCAGCGTTGAACCGGCAGGGTCAACAGATACGCAGTATTTT.

The gene calls are TRBV29-1 and TRBJ2-5; D may match TRBD1 or TRBD2 (5 bases each). The germline CDR1 and CDR2 sequences are SQVTM and ANQGSEA. The V end was cut by 3 bases, the J end by 1 base, with 9 bases between. The CDR3 loop spans 13 amino acids. CDR3 sequence: CSVEQGTQETQYF. The CDR3 nucleotides are TGCAGCGTTGAGCAAGGGACCCAAGAGACCCAGTACTTC.

The chain employs TRBV30 and TRBJ2-4; 14 bases agree with TRBD2. Germline assignment: CDR1 GTSNPN and CDR2 SVGIG (reference sequence). The CDR3 is made up of 15 amino acids. After removal of 6 bases from V and 7 bases from J, the junction contained 8 bases not matched to a gene. This CDR3 reads CACTTGTSGGNIQYF. DNA of the CDR3: TGTGCCTGCACCACCGGGACTAGCGGGGGTAACATTCAGTACTTC.

This clone was seen more than once but under ten times. The V and J genes are TRBV29-1 and TRBJ1-1; D remains ambiguous. The length of the CDR3 is 17 residues. V gave up 0 bases and J gave up 1 base, with 18 bases separating them. Germline values: CDR1 SQVTM, CDR2 ANQGSEA. CDR3 coding DNA: TGCAGCGTTGAAGATCCGATTTTTTCCCAACGGAACACTGAAGCTTTCTTT. As protein: CSVEDPIFSQRNTEAFF.

The chain recombines TRBV2 with TRBJ2-1; D not resolved. Trimming shortened V by 3 bases and J by 1 base, and 7 bases separated the two germline ends. Germline V gives CDR1 SNHLY, CDR2 FYNNEI. CDR3 length: 14 amino acids. CDR3 coding DNA: TGTGCCAGCAGTGACAGTTATTCCTACAATGAGCAGTTCTTC. It yields the protein CASSDSYSYNEQFF.

The table lists this clone with a count of one. This chain joins TRBV5-1 and TRBJ2-5; the D gene is possibly TRBD1 (5 bases). Germline loops: CDR1 SGHRS, CDR2 YFSETQ. The CDR3 has 14 residues. Trimming pared 4 bases from V and 2 bases from J, leaving 12 bases between. The DNA of the CDR3 is TGCGCCAGCAGCCTGACAGTCACACAAGAGACCCAGTACTTC. Its protein is CASSLTVTQETQYF.

The gene calls are TRBV29-1 and TRBJ2-7, with 8 positions matching TRBD1. J lost 3 bases, V lost 7 bases, and 8 bases had no gene match. CDR1 SQVTM and CDR2 ANQGSEA come from the germline V gene. This CDR3 contains 13 residues. CDR3 protein: CSAKQGGSYEQYF. CDR3 sequence (DNA): TGCAGCGCTAAACAGGGGGGCAGCTACGAGCAGTACTTC.

The chain combines TRBV4-3 with TRBJ1-2; tentative D call: TRBD1 (6 bases). Trimming stripped 0 bases from V and 7 bases from J, with 9 bases between. Germline assignment: CDR1 LGHNA and CDR2 YSLEER. The CDR3 covers 13 residues. For the CDR3, the DNA is TGCGCCAGCAGCCAAGATGAAGGGGGTGGCTACACCTTC. This gives the protein CASSQDEGGGYTF.

The chain employs TRBV6-1 and TRBJ2-7; D could derive from TRBD1 or TRBD2 (6 bases each). CDR3 size: 13 residues. Trimming removed 4 bases from V and 4 bases from J, with 11 bases in between. CDR1 and CDR2 from the germline V gene are MNHNS and SASEGT. As DNA, the CDR3 is TGTGCCAGCAGTGCCGGGGGCGGGTACGAGCAGTACTTC. It translates to CASSAGGGYEQYF.

The chain uses TRBV5-6 and TRBJ2-2; unclear D gene. Germline CDR1 reads SGHDT; CDR2 reads YYEEEE. The V end was cut by 2 bases, the J end by 3 bases, with 14 bases between. CDR3 size: 16 residues. The CDR3 spells CASSFARSLYTGELFF. The CDR3, as DNA: TGTGCCAGCAGCTTTGCCAGGAGCCTATACACCGGGGAGCTGTTTTTT.

The chain links TRBV7-9 to TRBJ1-6; a weak D match, TRBD1 (6 bases). The CDR3 runs to 15 residues. V shed 5 bases and J shed 5 bases, with 13 bases lying between them. From germline, CDR1 is SEHNR and CDR2 FQNEAQ (reference sequence). The CDR3 nucleotides read TGTGCCAGCAGCCCTACAGGGAACCATAATTCACCCCTCCACTTT. As protein: CASSPTGNHNSPLHF.

The V gene is TRBV30, the J gene TRBJ1-2; 7 bases fit TRBD1. CDR1 and CDR2 (germline): GTSNPN, SVGIG (reference sequence). The V gene end was trimmed by 2 bases and the J gene end by 3 bases; junction bases not matched to a gene: 6. The CDR3 loop spans 14 amino acids. Written as DNA, the CDR3 is TGTGCCTGGAGTCTTCAGGGGGATTACTATGGCTACACCTTC. Residues: CAWSLQGDYYGYTF.

This clone was observed a handful of times. Other DNA variants within this sample encode the same CDR3. This sequence joins TRBV7-2 and TRBJ2-3; no clear D gene. With 8 bases removed from V and 2 bases from J, the gap between germline ends came to 8 bases. CDR3 length equals 12 residues. The germline V gene encodes CDR1 SGHTA and CDR2 FQGNSA. Written as DNA, the CDR3 is TGTGCCAGCTCCCCGGACACAGATACGCAGTATTTT. It encodes CASSPDTDTQYF. The whole variable domain, remainder taken from reference TRBV7-2 and TRBJ2-3, is GAGVSQSPSNKVTEKGKDVELRCDPISGHTALYWYRQSLGQGLEFLIYFQGNSAPDKSGLPSDRFSAERTGGSVSTLTIQRTQQEDSAVYLCASSPDTDTQYFGPGTRLTVL.

This sequence joins TRBV5-1 and TRBJ1-1, with 7 bases that match TRBD1. The ends lost 3 bases at V and 4 bases at J; junction bases unmatched: 6. The CDR3 is made up of 14 amino acids. The germline CDR1 and CDR2 sequences are SGHRS and YFSETQ. CDR3 sequence reads: CASSSDRAVTEAFF. CDR3 nucleotides: TGCGCCAGCAGCTCCGACAGGGCGGTCACTGAAGCTTTCTTT. Complete variable domain (other parts from reference TRBV5-1 and TRBJ1-1): KAGVTQTPRYLIKTRGQQVTLSCSPISGHRSVSWYQQTPGQGLQFLFEYFSETQRNKGNFPGRFSGRQFSNSRSEMNVSTLELGDSALYLCASSSDRAVTEAFFGQGTRLTVV.

This clone was recorded a few times. The CDR3 nucleotides are TGCAGCGTCGCTCTCTGGGCGGGAGGCTTACACAATGAGCAGTTCTTC. It translates to CSVALWAGGLHNEQFF. The rearrangement uses TRBV29-1 and TRBJ2-1; TRBD2 matches at 8 bases. This CDR3 has 16 residues. The V gene end was trimmed by 6 bases and the J gene end by 5 bases; junction bases not matched to a gene: 15. Germline-derived CDR1 and CDR2 are SQVTM and ANQGSEA.